The 32 T cell receptor beta chains reported below all come from one sample, sequenced in a study of T-cell reconstitution after alpha-beta-depleted transplantation in children. Unique molecular identifiers were incorporated into the prepared TCRbeta library. TCRdb independently ran MiXCR on the PCR reads; one entry per CDR3 protein. The sample includes some 280,000 distinct CDR3 sequences, almost 10% seen only once; the top ten take about 9.4%. Sample: PBMCs from the stem cell graft donor, taken from the stem cell graft. The receptors were gathered from a human donor who donated a stem cell graft to a child with SCID.

The chain couples TRBV12-3 or TRBV12-4 to TRBJ1-5, with D possibly TRBD1 on 5 matching bases. Deletions cut 6 bases from V and 9 bases from J, with 12 bases between. The CDR3 length is 12 residues. CDR3 sequence (DNA): TGTGCCAGCAGGTTCGGGGGAGGGCCCCAGCATTTT. The encoded protein is CASRFGGGPQHF.

In its sample, this clonotype was seen a few times. The chain employs TRBV5-5 and TRBJ2-1; 8 bases line up with TRBD2. Germline V CDR1 and CDR2: SGHKS, YYEKEE (reference sequence). The CDR3 covers 16 residues. The ends lost 0 bases at V and 1 base at J; junction bases unmatched: 3. DNA of the CDR3: TGTGCCAGCAGCTTGGCGTCTAGCGGGTCCTACAATGAGCAGTTCTTC. This encodes CASSLASSGSYNEQFF.

Details on this clonotype: Sequence at one end of the junction differs from germline and may be a read error. The V and J genes are TRBV20-1 and TRBJ2-1, with 8 bases that match TRBD2. Germline assignment: CDR1 DFQATT and CDR2 SNEGSKA (reference sequence). This CDR3 spans 14 amino acids. The CDR3 nucleotides are TGCAGTACTAGCCCGGGACTAGTTGACAATGAGCAGTTCTTC. Its translation is CSTSPGLVDNEQFF.

The chain links TRBV2 to TRBJ2-1; 9 bases match TRBD2. This CDR3 is built from 10 residues. Germline values: CDR1 SNHLY, CDR2 FYNNEI. After removal of 6 bases from V and 16 bases from J, the junction contained 4 bases not matched to a gene. DNA of the CDR3: TGTGCCAGCAGCGGGACTAGCCCTTTCTTC. Translated, it gives CASSGTSPFF.

This clonotype appeared many times. The gene calls are TRBV7-2 and TRBJ1-1; no clear D. Trimming took off 3 bases at V and 3 bases at J, with 8 bases between the two ends. Germline assignment: CDR1 SGHTA and CDR2 FQGNSA. This CDR3 is built from 13 residues. The DNA for the CDR3 is TGTGCCAGCAGCTTTTCGGCAGACACTGAAGCTTTCTTT. Translated, it gives CASSFSADTEAFF. The variable domain in full, with the rest retrieved from reference TRBV7-2 and TRBJ1-1, is GAGVSQSPSNKVTEKGKDVELRCDPISGHTALYWYRQSLGQGLEFLIYFQGNSAPDKSGLPSDRFSAERTGGSVSTLTIQRTQQEDSAVYLCASSFSADTEAFFGQGTRLTVV.

This clonotype has ten or more counts. This rearrangement joins TRBV10-1 to TRBJ1-6; D may be TRBD1 (6 bases). V lost 2 bases and J lost 5, with 16 bases in between. The CDR3 spans 17 residues. Germline assignment: CDR1 WNHNN and CDR2 SYGVQD (reference sequence). The CDR3 nucleotides are TGCGCCAGCAGTGAGAAGTGTCGAGACAGGAATAATTCACCCCTCCACTTT. Translated, it gives CASSEKCRDRNNSPLHF.

This clonotype has at least ten counts. The J gene is TRBJ2-1, the V gene TRBV20-1; 7 bases match TRBD2. The V gene's germline CDR1 is DFQATT and CDR2 SNEGSKA (reference sequence). J gave up 2 bases and V 3 bases, and 4 bases lay outside the gene matches. The CDR3 length is 14 residues. The CDR3 here is CSASEAGPYNEQFF. The CDR3 DNA sequence: TGCAGTGCTAGCGAAGCGGGACCCTACAATGAGCAGTTCTTC.

This clonotype has more than one count but fewer than ten. As DNA, the CDR3 is TGTGCCAGCAGTTCGCCGGGACAGGCGGTCTCTGGGGCCAACGTCCTGACTTTC. It codes for CASSSPGQAVSGANVLTF. V is TRBV12-3 or TRBV12-4 and J is TRBJ2-6; 8 nucleotides agree with TRBD1. The CDR3 is 18 residues long. The ends lost 4 bases at V and 0 bases at J; junction bases unmatched: 8.

CDR3 nucleotides: TGTGCCTCCACCAAGCAGGCCCCTTGGACACACAATGAGCAGTTCTTC. Its translation is CASTKQAPWTHNEQFF. The J gene is TRBJ2-1, the V gene TRBV3-1, with TRBD1 as a possible D gene (5 bases). V shed 11 bases and J shed 5 bases, with 25 bases lying between them. Per the germline V gene, CDR1 is LGHDT and CDR2 is YNNKEL (reference sequence). The CDR3 is 16 amino acids.

This clonotype was recorded a few times. The rearrangement joins TRBV2 to TRBJ2-1; TRBD2 agrees at 8 bases. From germline, CDR1 is SNHLY and CDR2 FYNNEI. The CDR3 length is 15 residues. After removal of 2 bases from V and 5 bases from J, the junction contained 5 bases not matched to a gene. CDR3 residues: CASSERLAPDNEQFF. CDR3 nucleotides: TGTGCCAGCAGTGAAAGACTAGCGCCTGACAATGAGCAGTTCTTC.

This clonotype was counted between two and nine times. V usage is TRBV7-9 and J usage is TRBJ2-2; TRBD2 might be the D (5 bases). From germline, CDR1 is SEHNR and CDR2 FQNEAQ (reference sequence). The V end lost 5 bases, the J end lost 2 bases, and 12 bases lay between the germline ends. This CDR3 comprises 15 residues. The CDR3 sequence is CASSGRADNTGELFF. The CDR3 DNA is TGTGCCAGCAGCGGGCGGGCAGACAACACCGGGGAGCTGTTTTTT.

The table lists this clonotype with a few counts. V is TRBV6-4 and J is TRBJ1-1, with 8 bases aligning to TRBD1. After removal of 6 bases from V and 8 bases from J, the junction contained 26 bases not matched to a gene. The germline CDR1 and CDR2 sequences are MRHNA and SNTAGT. The CDR3 has 19 residues. The CDR3 nucleotides read TGTGCCAGCAGATCCTATTTGGGACAGGTCCTTCAAATTCAGGGGGAAGCTTTCTTT. Protein: CASRSYLGQVLQIQGEAFF.

This sequence joins TRBV6-2 or TRBV6-3 and TRBJ1-2; TRBD1 agrees at 9 bases. The J segment lost 7 bases and the V segment lost 4 bases, leaving 7 bases of the junction unmatched. This CDR3 spans 14 amino acids. The germline CDR1 and CDR2 sequences are MNHEY and SVGEGT. The CDR3 nucleotides are TGTGCCAGCAGTTTAACAGGGGGCTCTCTTGGCTACACCTTC. Encoded protein: CASSLTGGSLGYTF.

The table lists this clonotype with many counts. The DNA of the CDR3 is TGCGCCAGCAGCATGACTAGTAAAAGCGCAGATACGCAGTATTTT. Protein: CASSMTSKSADTQYF. This chain links TRBV5-1 with TRBJ2-3; the D gene is possibly TRBD2 (6 bases). Germline V gene sequence: CDR1 SGHRS, CDR2 YFSETQ. Trimming removed 4 bases at V and 4 bases at J, with 16 bases between. The CDR3 runs to 15 residues. The variable domain in full, completed from reference TRBV5-1 and TRBJ2-3, reads KAGVTQTPRYLIKTRGQQVTLSCSPISGHRSVSWYQQTPGQGLQFLFEYFSETQRNKGNFPGRFSGRQFSNSRSEMNVSTLELGDSALYLCASSMTSKSADTQYFGPGTRLTVL.

The chain uses TRBV5-1 and TRBJ1-2, with D possibly being TRBD1 (5 bases). The CDR3 sequence is 12 residues long. Trimming shortened V by 6 bases and J by 7 bases, and 13 bases separated the two germline ends. The germline CDR1 and CDR2 sequences are SGHRS and YFSETQ. CDR3: CASTGGASGYTF. The CDR3, as DNA: TGCGCCAGCACAGGAGGGGCGAGTGGCTACACCTTC.

The rearrangement joins TRBV14 to TRBJ2-2; possibly TRBD1 for D (5 bases). The CDR3 totals 13 residues. The germline CDR1 and CDR2 sequences are SGHDN and FVKESK. Deletions cut 2 bases from V and 5 bases from J, with 6 bases between. CDR3 sequence reads: CASSQYRTGELFF. Here the CDR3 DNA reads TGTGCCAGCAGCCAATACAGGACCGGGGAGCTGTTTTTT.

The chain is built from TRBV20-1 and TRBJ2-3, with 8 bases aligning to TRBD1. V shed 3 bases and J 0 bases; nucleotides not matched to a gene: 11. The CDR3 extends over 17 amino acids. CDR1 and CDR2 from the germline V gene are DFQATT and SNEGSKA (reference sequence). CDR3 loop: CSARGDGDRTSTDTQYF. The CDR3 DNA is TGCAGTGCTAGGGGGGATGGGGACAGGACGAGCACAGATACGCAGTATTTT.

In this sample, this clonotype turned up many times. The genes are TRBV15 and TRBJ2-3, with 9 bases that match TRBD1. This CDR3 region has 14 residues. J lost 6 bases, V lost 5 bases, and 6 bases had no gene match. Germline CDR1 and CDR2: LNHNV and YYDKDF (reference sequence). The DNA for the CDR3 is TGTGCCACCAGCTATTACAGGGGGCCTGATACGCAGTATTTT. It translates to CATSYYRGPDTQYF.

The V and J genes are TRBV5-1 and TRBJ2-2, with D uncertain. Germline V lookup: CDR1 SGHRS, CDR2 YFSETQ. This CDR3 contains 16 residues. Trimming removed 2 bases from V and 4 bases from J, with 15 bases in between. In DNA, the CDR3 is TGCGCCAGCAGCTTCGGCCAGTTCGGTGCCACCGGGGAGCTGTTTTTT. It yields the protein CASSFGQFGATGELFF.

This chain connects TRBV12-3 or TRBV12-4 to TRBJ1-2, with D unresolved. CDR3 size: 14 residues. Trimming removed 0 bases from V and 4 bases from J, with 9 bases in between. DNA of the CDR3: TGTGCCAGCAGTTTAGCCTCAAGGCCCTATGGCTACACCTTC. It is translated as CASSLASRPYGYTF.

This clonotype occurred many times. The V gene is TRBV27, the J gene TRBJ2-7, with D uncertain. The V gene's germline CDR1 is MNHEY and CDR2 SMNVEV (reference sequence). The CDR3 consists of 14 residues. V gave up 5 bases and J gave up 2 bases, with 13 bases separating them. In nucleotides, the CDR3 is TGTGCCAGCAGTCCTAACGACATTACCTACGAGCAGTACTTC. Its protein product is CASSPNDITYEQYF.

This clonotype has more than one count but fewer than ten. V is TRBV7-6 and J is TRBJ2-7; maybe TRBD1 (5 bases). Looked up from germline, CDR1 is SGHVS and CDR2 is FNYEAQ. V shed 4 bases and J shed 3 bases, with 19 bases lying between them. The CDR3 extends over 16 amino acids. The CDR3 is CASSYAVEGAIYEQYF. In DNA form, the CDR3 reads TGTGCCAGCAGCTACGCTGTTGAAGGGGCGATCTACGAGCAGTACTTC.

This clonotype has at least ten counts. The chain is built from TRBV5-1 and TRBJ2-1, with D perhaps matching TRBD2 (6 bases). Germline loops: CDR1 SGHRS, CDR2 YFSETQ. V lost 0 bases to trimming and J lost 4 bases, with 11 bases between them. CDR3 size: 15 residues. CDR3: CASSLDAGLYNEQFF. In DNA, the CDR3 is TGCGCCAGCAGCTTGGATGCGGGGTTGTACAATGAGCAGTTCTTC.

The rearrangement uses TRBV29-1 and TRBJ1-3; no firm D call. The CDR3 contains 15 residues. V was pared by 5 bases and J by 0 bases, with 14 bases between. In germline, CDR1 is SQVTM, CDR2 ANQGSEA. The CDR3 DNA reads TGCAGCGTTCTCAGCGGAGGAGACTCTGGAAACACCATATATTTT. Amino acid sequence: CSVLSGGDSGNTIYF. Filled out from reference TRBV29-1 and TRBJ1-3, the complete variable domain reads SAVISQKPSRDICQRGTSLTIQCQVDSQVTMMFWYRQQPGQSLTLIATANQGSEATYESGFVIDKFPISRPNLTFSTLTVSNMSPEDSSIYLCSVLSGGDSGNTIYFGEGSWLTVV.

This clonotype occurred many times. Written as DNA, the CDR3 is TGCGCCAGCAGCCCGATGTCACAGCAGAACACTGAAGCTTTCTTT. Amino acid sequence: CASSPMSQQNTEAFF. V gene TRBV5-1 combines with J gene TRBJ1-1; no definite D call. Germline CDR1 and CDR2: SGHRS and YFSETQ. The V and J ends lost 4 bases and 1 base respectively, with 14 bases between them. There are 15 residues in the CDR3. The variable domain in full, with the rest retrieved from reference TRBV5-1 and TRBJ1-1, is KAGVTQTPRYLIKTRGQQVTLSCSPISGHRSVSWYQQTPGQGLQFLFEYFSETQRNKGNFPGRFSGRQFSNSRSEMNVSTLELGDSALYLCASSPMSQQNTEAFFGQGTRLTVV.

The table lists this clonotype with a few counts. This chain uses TRBV6-1 with TRBJ1-2, with 7 bases lining up with TRBD1. The J segment lost 0 bases and the V segment lost 8 bases, leaving 6 bases of the junction unmatched. Looked up from germline, CDR1 is MNHNS and CDR2 is SASEGT. This CDR3 is 14 amino acids long. The CDR3: CASLGTAANYGYTF. Written as DNA, the CDR3 is TGTGCCAGCCTCGGGACAGCAGCTAACTATGGCTACACCTTC.

The V and J genes are TRBV9 and TRBJ2-1, with 9 nucleotides matching TRBD2. CDR1 and CDR2 (germline): SGDLS, YYNGEE. The length of the CDR3 is 15 residues. J gave up 7 bases and V 4 bases, and 9 bases lay outside the gene matches. CDR3 amino acids: CASSFSSGMVNEQFF. The CDR3 nucleotides read TGTGCCAGCAGCTTTTCTAGCGGGATGGTAAATGAGCAGTTCTTC. The variable domain in full, with the rest retrieved from reference TRBV9 and TRBJ2-1, is DSGVTQTPKHLITATGQRVTLRCSPRSGDLSVYWYQQSLDQGLQFLIQYYNGEERAKGNILERFSAQQFPDLHSELNLSSLELGDSALYFCASSFSSGMVNEQFFGPGTRLTVL.

This clonotype was counted between two and nine times. This sequence joins TRBV12-3 or TRBV12-4 and TRBJ1-2; 8 bases agree with TRBD1. The CDR3 length is 13 residues. V shed 4 bases and J 7 bases; nucleotides not matched to a gene: 5. This chain's CDR3 is CASSYTGGGGYTF. DNA for the CDR3: TGTGCCAGCAGTTATACAGGGGGTGGTGGCTACACCTTC.

The chain's CDR3 is CASSYSGITSTDTQYF. The CDR3 DNA reads TGTGCCAGCAGTTACTCGGGGATAACTAGCACAGATACGCAGTATTTT. The chain couples TRBV6-5 to TRBJ2-3; D is unresolved. V lost 0 bases and J 0 bases, leaving 10 bases between the germline ends. The CDR3 is 16 residues long. Germline CDR1 reads MNHEY; CDR2 reads SVGAGI.

The chain recombines TRBV5-1 with TRBJ1-4; D may be TRBD1 (6 bases). Germline V gene lookup returns CDR1 SGHRS and CDR2 YFSETQ. Trimming cost V 4 bases and J 0 bases, with 13 bases left between them. This CDR3 region has 16 residues. CDR3: CASSAGTSATNEKLFF. CDR3 in DNA: TGCGCCAGCAGCGCCGGGACATCCGCAACTAATGAAAAACTGTTTTTT.

This clonotype was detected many times. V usage is TRBV9 and J usage is TRBJ1-3; TRBD1 is a possible D gene (5 bases). Trimming stripped 4 bases from V and 0 bases from J, with 8 bases between. This CDR3 contains 14 residues. Looked up from germline, CDR1 is SGDLS and CDR2 is YYNGEE. This chain's CDR3 is CASSRQSSGNTIYF. CDR3 nucleotides: TGTGCCAGCAGCAGACAGAGCTCTGGAAACACCATATATTTT.

At least ten counts were recorded for this clonotype. V gene TRBV12-3 or TRBV12-4 combines with J gene TRBJ2-4, with TRBD2 as a possible D gene (6 bases). V gave up 8 bases and J gave up 2 bases, with 13 bases separating them. This CDR3 region has 14 residues. The CDR3 DNA reads TGTGCCAGCTTCGCACGGGGGACCAAAAACATTCAGTACTTC. Translating it yields CASFARGTKNIQYF.